The present TCR beta chain was sequenced within a study of blood T cell repertoires in COVID-19. Across the study: Acute and convalescent COVID-19 samples came from the United States, Italy and Spain.

TCRdb keeps only in-frame clones here, not all; method: immunoSEQ multiplex PCR. The table includes 120,000 to 150,000 clones, about 90% detected once. The V and J ends lost 4 bases and 3 bases respectively, with 7 bases between them. Germline V gene sequence: CDR1 LGHDT, CDR2 YNNKEL (reference sequence). The CDR3 is 12 residues long. This clonotype was obtained from a man in his sixties with active or convalescent COVID-19. This chain links TRBV3-1 (or the pseudogene TRBV3-2) with TRBJ2-7; D is perhaps TRBD2 (5 bases). Material for sequencing was peripheral blood. CDR3 sequence: CASSPGLYEQYF. The CDR3 coding sequence is TGTGCCAGCAGCCCTGGACTCTACGAGCAGTACTTC.